Sequencing of this TCR beta chain was carried out in a study of T cell clonality in common variable immunodeficiency. V lost 5 bases to trimming and J lost 3 bases; unmatched junction nucleotides: 4. The length of the CDR3 is 12 residues. Germline V lookup: CDR1 DFQATT, CDR2 SNEGSKA (reference sequence). This clone was counted ten times or more. The sequenced fragment ends 3 residues before the CDR3 boundary, so the rest is inferred from the germline J gene. Only in-frame clones appear in the TCRdb table, and some are missing; sequencing was by immunoSEQ multiplex PCR. The sample contains some 44,000 clones, none of them singletons.

This receptor was identified in a person aged 18-70 years in good health. The V call is TRBV20-1, the J call TRBJ2-7; 7 bases map to TRBD1. Input material: peripheral blood mononuclear cells. CDR3 bases read: TGCAGTGCTCGGACAGGCCGCTACGAG. Translating it yields CSARTGRYE. The full CDR3 protein is CSARTGRYEQYF.